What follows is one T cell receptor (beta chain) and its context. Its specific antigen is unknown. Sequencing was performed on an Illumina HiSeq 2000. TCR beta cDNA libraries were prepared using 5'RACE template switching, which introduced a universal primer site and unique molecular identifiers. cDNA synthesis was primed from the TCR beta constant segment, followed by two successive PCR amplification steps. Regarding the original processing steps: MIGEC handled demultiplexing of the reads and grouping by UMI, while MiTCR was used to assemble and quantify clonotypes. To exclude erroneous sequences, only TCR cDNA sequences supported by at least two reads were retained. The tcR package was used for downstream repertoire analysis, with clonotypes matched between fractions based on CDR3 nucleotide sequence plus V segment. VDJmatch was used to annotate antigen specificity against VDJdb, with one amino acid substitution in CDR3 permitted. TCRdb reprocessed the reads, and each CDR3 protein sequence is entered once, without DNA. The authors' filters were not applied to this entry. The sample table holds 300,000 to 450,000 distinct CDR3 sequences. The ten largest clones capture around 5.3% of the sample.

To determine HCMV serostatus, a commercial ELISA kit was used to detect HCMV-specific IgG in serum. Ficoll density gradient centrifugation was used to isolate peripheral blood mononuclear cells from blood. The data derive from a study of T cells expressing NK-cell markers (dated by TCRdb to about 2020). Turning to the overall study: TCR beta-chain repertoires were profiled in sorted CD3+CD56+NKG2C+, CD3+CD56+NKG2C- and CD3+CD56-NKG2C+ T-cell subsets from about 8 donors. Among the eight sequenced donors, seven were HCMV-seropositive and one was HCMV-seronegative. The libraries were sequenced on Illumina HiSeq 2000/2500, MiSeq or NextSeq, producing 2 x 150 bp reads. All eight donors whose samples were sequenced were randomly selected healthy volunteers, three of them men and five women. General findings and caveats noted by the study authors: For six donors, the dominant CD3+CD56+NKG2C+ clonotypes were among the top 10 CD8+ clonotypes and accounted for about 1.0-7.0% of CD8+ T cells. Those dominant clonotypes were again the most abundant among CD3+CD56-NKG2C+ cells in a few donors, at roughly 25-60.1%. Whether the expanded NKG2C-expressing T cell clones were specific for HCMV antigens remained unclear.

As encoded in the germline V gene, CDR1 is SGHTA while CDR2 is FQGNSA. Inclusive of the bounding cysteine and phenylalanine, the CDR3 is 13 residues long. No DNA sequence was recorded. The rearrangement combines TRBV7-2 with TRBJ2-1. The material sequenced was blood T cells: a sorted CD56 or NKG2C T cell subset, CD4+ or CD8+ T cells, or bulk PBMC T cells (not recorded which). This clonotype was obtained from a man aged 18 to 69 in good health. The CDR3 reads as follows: CASTLFNYNEQFF.